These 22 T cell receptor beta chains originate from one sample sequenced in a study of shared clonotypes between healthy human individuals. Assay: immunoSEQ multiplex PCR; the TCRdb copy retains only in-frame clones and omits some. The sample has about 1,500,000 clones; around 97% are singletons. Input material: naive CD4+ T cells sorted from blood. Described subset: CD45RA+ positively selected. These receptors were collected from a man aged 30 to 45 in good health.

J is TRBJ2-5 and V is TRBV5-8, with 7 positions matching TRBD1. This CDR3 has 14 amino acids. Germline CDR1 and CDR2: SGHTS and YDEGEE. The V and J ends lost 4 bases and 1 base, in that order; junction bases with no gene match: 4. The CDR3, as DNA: TGTGCCAGCAGCCGGGGACAGCCCCAAGAGACCCAGTACTTC. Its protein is CASSRGQPQETQYF.

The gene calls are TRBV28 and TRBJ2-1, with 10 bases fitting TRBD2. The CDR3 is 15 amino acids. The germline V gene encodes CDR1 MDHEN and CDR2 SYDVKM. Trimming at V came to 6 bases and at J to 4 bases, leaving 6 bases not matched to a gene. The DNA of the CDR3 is TGTGCCAGCAGCCAACTAGCGGGATTTTACAATGAGCAGTTCTTC. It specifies CASSQLAGFYNEQFF.

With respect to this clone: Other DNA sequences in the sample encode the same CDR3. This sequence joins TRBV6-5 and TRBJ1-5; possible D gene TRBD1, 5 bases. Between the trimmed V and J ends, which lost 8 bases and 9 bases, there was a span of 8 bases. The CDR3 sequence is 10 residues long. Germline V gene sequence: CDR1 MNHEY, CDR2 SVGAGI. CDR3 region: CASGGSPQHF. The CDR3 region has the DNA TGTGCCAGCGGGGGGTCGCCCCAGCATTTT.

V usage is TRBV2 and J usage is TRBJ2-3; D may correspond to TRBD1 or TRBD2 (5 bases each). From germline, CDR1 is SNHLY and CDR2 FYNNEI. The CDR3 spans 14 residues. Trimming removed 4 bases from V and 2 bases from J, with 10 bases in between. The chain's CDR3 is CASSGGTYTDTQYF. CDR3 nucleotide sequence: TGTGCCAGCAGTGGGGGGACCTACACAGATACGCAGTATTTT.

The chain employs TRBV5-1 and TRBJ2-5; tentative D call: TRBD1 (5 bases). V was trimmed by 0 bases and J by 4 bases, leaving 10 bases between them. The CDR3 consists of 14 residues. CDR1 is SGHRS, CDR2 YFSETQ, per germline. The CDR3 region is CASSLGAGLETQYF. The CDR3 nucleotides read TGCGCCAGCAGCTTGGGGGCAGGGCTAGAGACCCAGTACTTC.

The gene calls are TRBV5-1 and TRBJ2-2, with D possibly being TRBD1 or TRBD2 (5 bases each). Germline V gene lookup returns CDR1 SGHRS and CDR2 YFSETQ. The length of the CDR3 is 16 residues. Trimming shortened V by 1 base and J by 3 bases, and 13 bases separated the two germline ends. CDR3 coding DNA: TGCGCCAGCAGCTTGTATGAGGTGGGGGACACCGGGGAGCTGTTTTTT. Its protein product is CASSLYEVGDTGELFF.

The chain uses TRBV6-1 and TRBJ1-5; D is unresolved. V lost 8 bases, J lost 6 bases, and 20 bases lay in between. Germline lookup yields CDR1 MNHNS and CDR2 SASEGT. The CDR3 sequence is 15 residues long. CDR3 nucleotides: TGTGCCAGCGCTCTAAAGGGCGCCGGAGGTCAGCCCCAGCATTTT. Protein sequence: CASALKGAGGQPQHF.

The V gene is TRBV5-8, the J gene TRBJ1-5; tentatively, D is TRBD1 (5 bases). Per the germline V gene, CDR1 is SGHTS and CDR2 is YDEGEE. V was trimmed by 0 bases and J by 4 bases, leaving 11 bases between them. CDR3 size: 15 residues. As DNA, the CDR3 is TGTGCCAGCAGCTTGGGGGGGACTGGAAATCAGCCCCAGCATTTT. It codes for CASSLGGTGNQPQHF.

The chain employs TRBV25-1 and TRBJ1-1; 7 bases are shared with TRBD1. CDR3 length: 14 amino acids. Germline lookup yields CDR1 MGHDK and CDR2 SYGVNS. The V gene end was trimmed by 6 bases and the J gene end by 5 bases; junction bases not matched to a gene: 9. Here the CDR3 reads CASSLKTGITEAFF. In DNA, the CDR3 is TGTGCCAGCAGCTTGAAGACAGGGATAACTGAAGCTTTCTTT.

The CDR3 reads CASSETGGQGNTIYF. In DNA, the CDR3 is TGTGCCAGCAGTGAGACAGGGGGACAGGGAAACACCATATATTTT. The chain couples TRBV27 to TRBJ1-3; 9 bases agree with TRBD1. V shed 5 bases, J shed 4 bases, and the junction held 6 bases outside the gene matches. The germline V gene encodes CDR1 MNHEY and CDR2 SMNVEV (reference sequence). The CDR3 has 15 residues.

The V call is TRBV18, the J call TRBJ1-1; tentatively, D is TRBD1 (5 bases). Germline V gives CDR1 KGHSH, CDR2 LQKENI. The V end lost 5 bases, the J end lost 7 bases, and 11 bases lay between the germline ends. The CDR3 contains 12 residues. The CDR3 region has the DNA TGTGCCAGCTCAGTCAGGGATGGTGAAGCTTTCTTT. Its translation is CASSVRDGEAFF.

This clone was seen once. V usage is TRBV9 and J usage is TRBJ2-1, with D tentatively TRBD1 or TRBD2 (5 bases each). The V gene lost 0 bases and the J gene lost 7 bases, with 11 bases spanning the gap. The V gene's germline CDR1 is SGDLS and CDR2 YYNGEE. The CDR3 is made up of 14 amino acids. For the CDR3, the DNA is TGTGCCAGCAGCGTAGGTGGGGGAACGAATGAGCAGTTCTTC. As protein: CASSVGGGTNEQFF. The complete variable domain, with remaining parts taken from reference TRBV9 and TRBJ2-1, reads DSGVTQTPKHLITATGQRVTLRCSPRSGDLSVYWYQQSLDQGLQFLIQYYNGEERAKGNILERFSAQQFPDLHSELNLSSLELGDSALYFCASSVGGGTNEQFFGPGTRLTVL.

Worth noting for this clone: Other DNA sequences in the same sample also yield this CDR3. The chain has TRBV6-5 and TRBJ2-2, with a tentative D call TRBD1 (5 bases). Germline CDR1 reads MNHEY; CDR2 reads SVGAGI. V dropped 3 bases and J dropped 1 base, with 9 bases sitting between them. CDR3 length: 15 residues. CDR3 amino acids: CASSYRQGNTGELFF. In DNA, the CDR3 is TGTGCCAGCAGTTATAGGCAGGGGAACACCGGGGAGCTGTTTTTT.

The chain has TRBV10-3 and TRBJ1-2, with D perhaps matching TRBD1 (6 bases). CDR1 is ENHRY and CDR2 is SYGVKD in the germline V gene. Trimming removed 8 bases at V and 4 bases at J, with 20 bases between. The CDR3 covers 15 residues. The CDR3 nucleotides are TGTGCCATCTCCACGGCTCAGGACAGATCCTATGGCTACACCTTC. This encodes CAISTAQDRSYGYTF.

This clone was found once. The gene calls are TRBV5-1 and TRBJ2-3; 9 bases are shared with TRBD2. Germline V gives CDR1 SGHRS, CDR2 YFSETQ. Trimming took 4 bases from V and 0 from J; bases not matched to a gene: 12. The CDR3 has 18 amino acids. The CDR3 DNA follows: TGCGCCAGCAGCCACCAAGGCGCTAGCGGGACGAGCACAGATACGCAGTATTTT. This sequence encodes CASSHQGASGTSTDTQYF. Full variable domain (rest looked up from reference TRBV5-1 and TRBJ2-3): KAGVTQTPRYLIKTRGQQVTLSCSPISGHRSVSWYQQTPGQGLQFLFEYFSETQRNKGNFPGRFSGRQFSNSRSEMNVSTLELGDSALYLCASSHQGASGTSTDTQYFGPGTRLTVL.

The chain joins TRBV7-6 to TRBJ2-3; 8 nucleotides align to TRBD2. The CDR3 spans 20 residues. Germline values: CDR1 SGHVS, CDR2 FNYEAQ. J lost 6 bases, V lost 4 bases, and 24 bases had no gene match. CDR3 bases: TGTGCCAGCAGCTCCAGGGGACCAGTGGGTTACTTAGCGGGAAATGATACGCAGTATTTT. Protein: CASSSRGPVGYLAGNDTQYF.

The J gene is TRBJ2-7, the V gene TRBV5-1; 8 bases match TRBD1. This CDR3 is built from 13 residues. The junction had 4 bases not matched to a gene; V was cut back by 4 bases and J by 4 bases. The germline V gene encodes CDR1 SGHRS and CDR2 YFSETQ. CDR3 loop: CASSQTGVYEQYF. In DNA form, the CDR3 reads TGCGCCAGCAGCCAGACAGGGGTGTACGAGCAGTACTTC. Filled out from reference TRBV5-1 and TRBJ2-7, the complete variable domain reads KAGVTQTPRYLIKTRGQQVTLSCSPISGHRSVSWYQQTPGQGLQFLFEYFSETQRNKGNFPGRFSGRQFSNSRSEMNVSTLELGDSALYLCASSQTGVYEQYFGPGTRLTVT.

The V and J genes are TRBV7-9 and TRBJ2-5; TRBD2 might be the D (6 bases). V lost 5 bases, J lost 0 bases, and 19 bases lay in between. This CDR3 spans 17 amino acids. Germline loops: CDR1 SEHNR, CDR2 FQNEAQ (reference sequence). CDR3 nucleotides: TGTGCCAGCAGCGCAAACCTCGGGGGAAGGTACCAAGAGACCCAGTACTTC. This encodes CASSANLGGRYQETQYF.

CDR3 in DNA: TGTGCCAGCATTAACAGGACTAATCCGTATGGCTACACCTTC. Its translation is CASINRTNPYGYTF. The rearrangement links TRBV6-1 to TRBJ1-2; possible D gene TRBD1, 5 bases. The germline V gene encodes CDR1 MNHNS and CDR2 SASEGT. The CDR3 contains 14 residues. V lost 7 bases to trimming and J lost 5 bases, with 17 bases between them.

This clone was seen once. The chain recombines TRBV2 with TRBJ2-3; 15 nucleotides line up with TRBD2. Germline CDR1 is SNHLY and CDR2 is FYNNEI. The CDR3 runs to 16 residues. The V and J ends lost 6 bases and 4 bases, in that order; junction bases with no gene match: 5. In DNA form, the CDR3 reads TGTGCCAGCAGCCCCGGGACTAGCGGGAGGTCAGATACGCAGTATTTT. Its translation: CASSPGTSGRSDTQYF. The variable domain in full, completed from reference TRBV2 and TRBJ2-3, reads EPEVTQTPSHQVTQMGQEVILRCVPISNHLYFYWYRQILGQKVEFLVSFYNNEISEKSEIFDDQFSVERPDGSNFTLKIRSTKLEDSAMYFCASSPGTSGRSDTQYFGPGTRLTVL.

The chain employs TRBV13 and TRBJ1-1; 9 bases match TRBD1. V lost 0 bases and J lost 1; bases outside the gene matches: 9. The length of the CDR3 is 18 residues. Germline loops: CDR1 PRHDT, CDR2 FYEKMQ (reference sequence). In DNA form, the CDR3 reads TGTGCCAGCAGCTTAGGACAGGGGGCCGGGGAATGGAACACTGAAGCTTTCTTT. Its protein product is CASSLGQGAGEWNTEAFF.

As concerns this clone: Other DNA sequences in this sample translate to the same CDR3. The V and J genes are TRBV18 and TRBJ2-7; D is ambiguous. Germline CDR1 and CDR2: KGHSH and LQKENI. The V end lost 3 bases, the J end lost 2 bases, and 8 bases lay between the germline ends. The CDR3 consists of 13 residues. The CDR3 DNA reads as TGTGCCAGCTCACCGTCTGGGGCCTACGAGCAGTACTTC. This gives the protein CASSPSGAYEQYF.